The clone carrying this TCR beta chain was counted at least ten times. TCRdb reanalysed the 5' RACE reads using MiXCR and keeps one entry per CDR3 protein. Of some 500,000 distinct CDR3 sequences in the sample, 20% to 25% are singletons; the top ten hold 0.8% to 1%. The germline V gene encodes CDR1 SGDLS and CDR2 YYNGEE. V lost 0 bases and J lost 0, with 5 bases in between. CDR3 length equals 14 residues. This record comes from a study of identical twins. This same sample was also taken into another study, of T cells expressing NK-cell markers.

This TCR was recovered from a woman aged 18-29 years in good health. The sample was CD4+ T cells sorted from blood. V is TRBV9 and J is TRBJ2-3; D uncertain. As DNA, the CDR3 is TGTGCCAGCAGCGTAGACAGTAGCACAGATACGCAGTATTTT. Its protein product is CASSVDSSTDTQYF.